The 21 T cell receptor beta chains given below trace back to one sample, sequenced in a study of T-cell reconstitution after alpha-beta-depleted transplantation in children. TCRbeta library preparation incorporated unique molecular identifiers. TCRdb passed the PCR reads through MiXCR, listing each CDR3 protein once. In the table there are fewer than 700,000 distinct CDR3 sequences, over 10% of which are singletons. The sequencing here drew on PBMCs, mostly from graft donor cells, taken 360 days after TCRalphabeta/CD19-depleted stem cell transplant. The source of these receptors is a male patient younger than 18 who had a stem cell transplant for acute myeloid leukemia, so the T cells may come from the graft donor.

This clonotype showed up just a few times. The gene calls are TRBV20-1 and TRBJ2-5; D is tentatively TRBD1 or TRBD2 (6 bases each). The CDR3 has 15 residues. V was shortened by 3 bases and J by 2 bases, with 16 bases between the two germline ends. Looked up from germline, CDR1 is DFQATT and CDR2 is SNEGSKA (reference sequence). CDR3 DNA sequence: TGCAGTGCTAGCCCCGGGGGCCCGAGTCAAGAGACCCAGTACTTC. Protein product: CSASPGGPSQETQYF.

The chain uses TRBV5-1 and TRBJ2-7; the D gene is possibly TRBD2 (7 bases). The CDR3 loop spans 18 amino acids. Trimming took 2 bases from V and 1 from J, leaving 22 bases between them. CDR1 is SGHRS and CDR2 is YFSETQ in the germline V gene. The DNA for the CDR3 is TGCGCCAGCAGCTTTTCGGGGGGCACGCGGGAGCGGTCCTACGAGCAGTACTTC. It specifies CASSFSGGTRERSYEQYF.

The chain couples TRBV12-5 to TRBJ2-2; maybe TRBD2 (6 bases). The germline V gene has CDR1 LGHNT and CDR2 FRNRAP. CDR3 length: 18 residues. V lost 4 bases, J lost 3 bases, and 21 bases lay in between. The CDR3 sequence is CASGSAGWGTSDTGELFF. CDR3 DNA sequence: TGTGCTAGTGGTTCCGCAGGGTGGGGGACTTCGGACACCGGGGAGCTGTTTTTT.

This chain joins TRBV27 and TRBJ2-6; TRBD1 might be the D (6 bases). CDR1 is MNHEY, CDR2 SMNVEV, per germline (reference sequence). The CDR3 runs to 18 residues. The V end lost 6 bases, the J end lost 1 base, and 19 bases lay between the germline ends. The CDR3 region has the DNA TGTGCCAGCAGAAGGCTCCCAGGGGTGCAGTCTGGGGCCAACGTCCTGACTTTC. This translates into CASRRLPGVQSGANVLTF.

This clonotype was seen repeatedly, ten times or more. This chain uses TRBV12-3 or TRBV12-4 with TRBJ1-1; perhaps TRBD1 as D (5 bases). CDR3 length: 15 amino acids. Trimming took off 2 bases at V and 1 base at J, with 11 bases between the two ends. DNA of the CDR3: TGTGCCAGCAGTTTATCGAAGGGGAGGAACACTGAAGCTTTCTTT. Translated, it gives CASSLSKGRNTEAFF.

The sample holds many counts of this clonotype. In DNA form, the CDR3 reads TGCAGCGTTGGGGGCGGGACAGGGTCCTACGAGCAGTACTTC. Translation gives CSVGGGTGSYEQYF. V is TRBV29-1 and J is TRBJ2-7; 9 bases map to TRBD1. Per the germline V gene, CDR1 is SQVTM and CDR2 is ANQGSEA. The V and J ends lost 4 bases and 1 base, in that order; junction bases with no gene match: 5. The CDR3 totals 14 residues.

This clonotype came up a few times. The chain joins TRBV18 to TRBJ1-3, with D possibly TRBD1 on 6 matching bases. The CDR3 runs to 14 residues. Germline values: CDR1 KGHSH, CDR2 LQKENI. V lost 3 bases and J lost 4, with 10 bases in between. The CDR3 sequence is CASSPTGNGNTIYF. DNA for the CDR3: TGTGCCAGCTCACCTACAGGGAACGGAAACACCATATATTTT.

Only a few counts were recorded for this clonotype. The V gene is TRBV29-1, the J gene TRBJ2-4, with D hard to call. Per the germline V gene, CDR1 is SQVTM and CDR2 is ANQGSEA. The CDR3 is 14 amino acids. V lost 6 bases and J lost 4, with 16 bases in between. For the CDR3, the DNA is TGCAGCGTCCAATCAATCGATCCTAAAAACATTCAGTACTTC. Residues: CSVQSIDPKNIQYF.

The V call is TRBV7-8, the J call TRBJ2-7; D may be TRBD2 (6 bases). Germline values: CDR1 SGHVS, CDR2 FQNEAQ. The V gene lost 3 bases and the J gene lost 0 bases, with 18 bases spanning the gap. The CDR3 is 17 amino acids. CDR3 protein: CASSFLGLLTSSYEQYF. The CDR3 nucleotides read TGTGCCAGCAGCTTCTTGGGACTCCTTACTTCCTCCTACGAGCAGTACTTC.

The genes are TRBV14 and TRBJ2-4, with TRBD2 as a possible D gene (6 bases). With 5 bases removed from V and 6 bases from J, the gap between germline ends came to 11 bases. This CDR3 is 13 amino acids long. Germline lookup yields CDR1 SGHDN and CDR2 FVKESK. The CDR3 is CASSVTRLNIQYF. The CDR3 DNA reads TGTGCCAGCAGCGTGACTAGACTAAACATTCAGTACTTC.

Here the CDR3 reads CAWRTGAYTEAFF. The CDR3 DNA follows: TGTGCCTGGAGGACAGGGGCCTACACTGAAGCTTTCTTT. The chain uses TRBV30 and TRBJ1-1, with 8 positions matching TRBD1. CDR1 GTSNPN and CDR2 SVGIG come from the germline V gene (reference sequence). This CDR3 contains 13 residues. Trimming removed 3 bases from V and 3 bases from J; junction bases left unmatched: 3. The complete variable domain, with remaining parts taken from reference TRBV30 and TRBJ1-1, reads SQTIHQWPATLVQPVGSPLSLECTVEGTSNPNLYWYRQAAGRGLQLLFYSVGIGQISSEVPQNLSASRPQDRQFILSSKKLLLSDSGFYLCAWRTGAYTEAFFGQGTRLTVV.

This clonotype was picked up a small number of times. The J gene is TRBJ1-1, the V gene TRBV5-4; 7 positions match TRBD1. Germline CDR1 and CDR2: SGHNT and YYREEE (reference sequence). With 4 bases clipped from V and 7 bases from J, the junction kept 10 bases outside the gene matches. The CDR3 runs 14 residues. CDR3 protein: CASSAGQPEVEAFF. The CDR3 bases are TGTGCCAGCAGCGCGGGACAGCCTGAGGTTGAAGCTTTCTTT.

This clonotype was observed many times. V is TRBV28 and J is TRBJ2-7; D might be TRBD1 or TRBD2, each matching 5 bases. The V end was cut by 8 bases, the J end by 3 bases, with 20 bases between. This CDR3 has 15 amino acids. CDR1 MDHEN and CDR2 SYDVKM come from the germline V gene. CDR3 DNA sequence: TGTGCCAGCCGCGTTTGGCCGGGACCGAACTACGAGCAGTACTTC. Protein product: CASRVWPGPNYEQYF.

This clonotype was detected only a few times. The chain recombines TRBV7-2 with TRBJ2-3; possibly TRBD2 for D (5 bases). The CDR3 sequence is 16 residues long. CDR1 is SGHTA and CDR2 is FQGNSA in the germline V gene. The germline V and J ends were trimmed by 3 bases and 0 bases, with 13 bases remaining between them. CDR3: CASSFGTSSSTDTQYF. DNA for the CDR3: TGTGCCAGCAGCTTCGGTACTAGTTCTAGCACAGATACGCAGTATTTT.

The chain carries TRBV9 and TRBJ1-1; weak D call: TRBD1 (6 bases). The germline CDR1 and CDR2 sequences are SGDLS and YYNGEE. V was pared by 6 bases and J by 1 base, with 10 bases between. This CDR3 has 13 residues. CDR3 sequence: CASTRGRNTEAFF. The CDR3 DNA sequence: TGTGCCAGCACGAGGGGGAGGAACACTGAAGCTTTCTTT.

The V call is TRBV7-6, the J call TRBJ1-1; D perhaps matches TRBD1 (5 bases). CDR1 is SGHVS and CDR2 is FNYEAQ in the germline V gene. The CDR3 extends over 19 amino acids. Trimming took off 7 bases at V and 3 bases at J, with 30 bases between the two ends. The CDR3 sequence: CASTTLGVQGPLRDTEAFF. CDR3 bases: TGTGCCAGCACCACCCTGGGGGTCCAGGGCCCACTGCGGGACACTGAAGCTTTCTTT.

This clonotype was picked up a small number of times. This CDR3 reads CSAIAGVGADTQYF. The CDR3 nucleotides are TGCAGTGCTATAGCGGGAGTCGGGGCAGATACGCAGTATTTT. The chain joins TRBV20-1 to TRBJ2-3, with 9 bases identical to TRBD2. This CDR3 spans 14 amino acids. Germline-derived CDR1 and CDR2 are DFQATT and SNEGSKA (reference sequence). With V trimmed by 4 bases and J by 4 bases, 6 bases remained unmatched.

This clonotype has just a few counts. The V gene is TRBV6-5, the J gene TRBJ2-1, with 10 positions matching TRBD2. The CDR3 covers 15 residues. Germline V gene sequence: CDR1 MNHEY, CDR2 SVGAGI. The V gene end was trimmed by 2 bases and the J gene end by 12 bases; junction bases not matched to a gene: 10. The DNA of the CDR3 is TGTGCCAGCAGTTACGATCAGCGGGAGGGATATTGGCAGTTCTTC. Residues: CASSYDQREGYWQFF.

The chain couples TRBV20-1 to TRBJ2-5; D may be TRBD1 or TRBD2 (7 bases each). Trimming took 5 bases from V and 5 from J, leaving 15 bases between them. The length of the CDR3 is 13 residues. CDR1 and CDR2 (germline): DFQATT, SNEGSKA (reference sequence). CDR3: CSAQGGAGETQYF. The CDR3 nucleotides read TGCAGTGCTCAGGGGGGGGCGGGGGAGACCCAGTACTTC.

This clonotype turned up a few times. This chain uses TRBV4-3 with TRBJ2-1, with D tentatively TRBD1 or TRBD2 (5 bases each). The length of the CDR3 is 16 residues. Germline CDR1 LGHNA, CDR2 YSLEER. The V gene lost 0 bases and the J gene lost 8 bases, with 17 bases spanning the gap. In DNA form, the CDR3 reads TGCGCCAGCAGCCAAGACCCAGGGTGGGAGAGGGATGAGCAGTTCTTC. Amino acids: CASSQDPGWERDEQFF.

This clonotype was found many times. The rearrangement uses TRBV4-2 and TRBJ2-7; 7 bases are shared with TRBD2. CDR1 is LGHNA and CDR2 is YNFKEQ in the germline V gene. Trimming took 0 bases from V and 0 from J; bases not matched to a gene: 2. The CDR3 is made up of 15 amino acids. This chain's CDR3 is CASSQDGGSSYEQYF. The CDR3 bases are TGTGCCAGCAGCCAAGATGGCGGGAGCTCCTACGAGCAGTACTTC.